A single sample gave rise to the 31 T cell receptor beta chains below, sequenced in a study of Ad26.COV2.S vaccination and SARS-CoV-2 variants. Treatment indicated: around 19 received Ad26.COV2.S at low or high dose, single or two shots; about 5 received placebo; per-sample allocation not given. On day 63 after the first injection, vaccine and placebo recipients gave samples. Generated by immunoSEQ multiplex PCR, the TCRdb table keeps only in-frame clones and is missing some. The table has about 440,000 clones, 90% seen once. Sequenced material: peripheral blood, taken in a trial of Ad26.COV2.S vaccine versus placebo. The receptors were sampled from a person aged 18-60 years who received the Ad26.COV2.S COVID-19 vaccine or a placebo.

The chain carries TRBV9 and TRBJ2-7, with D hard to call. The ends were cut back, 0 bases at V and 0 bases at J, with 10 bases in the middle. Germline CDR1 reads SGDLS; CDR2 reads YYNGEE. The CDR3 covers 15 residues. The CDR3 is CASSVGSSSSYEQYF. In nucleotides, the CDR3 is TGTGCCAGCAGCGTAGGCAGTAGTAGCTCCTACGAGCAGTACTTC.

The chain links TRBV7-9 to TRBJ1-2; unclear D gene. This CDR3 region has 13 residues. Germline V gene data show CDR1 as SEHNR and CDR2 as FQNEAQ (reference sequence). Trimming removed 5 bases from V and 6 bases from J, with 13 bases in between. In nucleotides, the CDR3 is TGTGCCAGCAGCCTGGGATCAGGAAATGGCTACACCTTC. This gives the protein CASSLGSGNGYTF.

This clone has only one observation. The chain couples TRBV7-2 to TRBJ2-5; TRBD2 aligns across 10 bases. This CDR3 is 14 amino acids long. The V and J ends lost 6 bases and 6 bases, in that order; junction bases with no gene match: 7. CDR1 is SGHTA and CDR2 is FQGNSA in the germline V gene. CDR3 in DNA: TGTGCCAGCAGGCCTAGCGGGAGTATACAGACCCAGTACTTC. It encodes CASRPSGSIQTQYF.

DNA for the CDR3: TGTGCCAGTAGCGATTCCGGACAGGCGCCGCGGGGAAAACTGTTTTTT. It codes for CASSDSGQAPRGKLFF. The chain couples TRBV19 to TRBJ1-4; 7 nucleotides agree with TRBD1. This CDR3 contains 16 residues. From germline, CDR1 is LNHDA and CDR2 SQIVND (reference sequence). The ends lost 6 bases at V and 10 bases at J; junction bases unmatched: 17.

This clone was detected once. The rearrangement joins TRBV5-4 to TRBJ2-2; 12 bases are a match to TRBD2. V lost 2 bases and J lost 0; bases outside the gene matches: 8. CDR1 SGHNT and CDR2 YYREEE come from the germline V gene (reference sequence). This CDR3 has 19 amino acids. The CDR3 sequence: CASSLLLGLAGANTGELFF. The DNA for the CDR3 is TGTGCCAGCAGCTTACTGCTGGGACTAGCGGGCGCGAACACCGGGGAGCTGTTTTTT.

The rearrangement uses TRBV10-3 and TRBJ2-5; D gene uncertain. The germline gives CDR1 ENHRY, CDR2 SYGVKD. V was shortened by 0 bases and J by 7 bases, with 9 bases between the two germline ends. The CDR3 extends over 13 amino acids. The CDR3 coding sequence is TGTGCCATCAGTGAGTCCGGACCTGGGACCCAGTACTTC. This translates into CAISESGPGTQYF.

J is TRBJ1-5 and V is TRBV7-8; 8 positions match TRBD1. V trimming: 10 bases; J trimming: 5 bases; junction bases outside the gene matches: 7. Germline V gene data show CDR1 as SGHVS and CDR2 as FQNEAQ. CDR3 size: 13 residues. The CDR3 sequence: CATAQGAYQPQHF. The CDR3, as DNA: TGTGCCACCGCGCAGGGGGCTTATCAGCCCCAGCATTTT.

The CDR3 sequence: CASSPGTDYGYTF. For the CDR3, the DNA is TGTGCCAGCAGTCCCGGGACAGACTATGGCTACACCTTC. V usage is TRBV6-6 and J usage is TRBJ1-2, with 7 bases lining up with TRBD1. After removal of 5 bases from V and 3 bases from J, the junction contained 3 bases not matched to a gene. The germline CDR1 and CDR2 sequences are MNHNY and SVGAGI (reference sequence). The CDR3 contains 13 residues.

The chain combines TRBV7-6 with TRBJ2-5; unclear D gene. CDR1 and CDR2 (germline): SGHVS, FNYEAQ. CDR3 size: 16 residues. V lost 6 bases to trimming and J lost 2 bases, with 19 bases between them. The chain's CDR3 is CASSQYHSYIQETQYF. DNA for the CDR3: TGTGCCAGCAGTCAGTACCACTCATACATACAAGAGACCCAGTACTTC.

J is TRBJ2-1 and V is TRBV5-5, with 9 bases that match TRBD2. J gave up 8 bases and V 4 bases, and 7 bases lay outside the gene matches. The CDR3 sequence is 14 residues long. Germline CDR1 and CDR2: SGHKS and YYEKEE (reference sequence). In DNA, the CDR3 is TGTGCCAGCAGCCATAGTAGCGGGAGTTATGAGCAGTTCTTC. It specifies CASSHSSGSYEQFF.

The rearrangement joins TRBV2 to TRBJ2-3; 10 nucleotides line up with TRBD1. J lost 4 bases, V lost 6 bases, and 10 bases had no gene match. This CDR3 spans 16 amino acids. CDR1 and CDR2 (germline): SNHLY, FYNNEI. The CDR3 coding sequence is TGTGCCAGCAGGACCCGGGACAGGGGAGGGGCAGATACGCAGTATTTT. Translating gives CASRTRDRGGADTQYF.

This clone was recorded only once. Other DNA sequences in the sample encode the same CDR3. The gene calls are TRBV18 and TRBJ2-1; D not resolved. Trimming shortened V by 3 bases and J by 7 bases, and 4 bases separated the two germline ends. In germline, CDR1 is KGHSH, CDR2 LQKENI. There are 11 residues in the CDR3. Here the CDR3 reads CASSPGNEQFF. CDR3 bases: TGTGCCAGCTCACCGGGAAATGAGCAGTTCTTC.

The V gene is TRBV4-3, the J gene TRBJ2-1; D is possibly TRBD2 (5 bases). V gave up 4 bases and J gave up 5 bases, with 18 bases separating them. From germline, CDR1 is LGHNA and CDR2 YSLEER. CDR3 size: 16 residues. The CDR3 DNA sequence: TGCGCCAGCAGCCCCTTTGGCGGGTGGGGAAACAATGAGCAGTTCTTC. Protein: CASSPFGGWGNNEQFF.

This chain connects TRBV3-1 (or the pseudogene TRBV3-2) to TRBJ1-6; no definite D call. The CDR3 loop spans 13 amino acids. Trimming left V 2 bases short and J 14 bases short, with 13 bases between. Germline V lookup: CDR1 LGHDT, CDR2 YNNKEL (reference sequence). The CDR3 DNA follows: TGTGCCAGCAGCCAATTACAGACGCGTGCCCTCCACTTT. Translated, it gives CASSQLQTRALHF.

The chain uses TRBV6-2 or TRBV6-3 and TRBJ2-1; tentative D call: TRBD2 (7 bases). This CDR3 is built from 16 residues. CDR1 MNHEY and CDR2 SVGEGT come from the germline V gene. The ends were cut back, 0 bases at V and 3 bases at J, with 12 bases in the middle. CDR3 sequence reads: CASSYSLRGLYNEQFF. CDR3 bases: TGTGCCAGCAGTTACTCTCTGCGGGGGCTCTACAATGAGCAGTTCTTC.

This chain joins TRBV6-1 and TRBJ1-3; 7 nucleotides line up with TRBD1. Germline V gene lookup returns CDR1 MNHNS and CDR2 SASEGT. The length of the CDR3 is 16 residues. Trimming took 3 bases from V and 2 from J; bases not matched to a gene: 7. The CDR3 DNA is TGTGCCAGCAGTGATGGGACAGCGGGCCCTGGAAACACCATATATTTT. This gives the protein CASSDGTAGPGNTIYF.

This chain joins TRBV13 and TRBJ2-7, with D hard to call. CDR1 is PRHDT and CDR2 is FYEKMQ in the germline V gene (reference sequence). CDR3 length: 15 amino acids. The V end lost 0 bases, the J end lost 2 bases, and 11 bases lay between the germline ends. The chain's CDR3 is CASSLGVADTYEQYF. Here the CDR3 DNA reads TGTGCCAGCAGCTTAGGAGTGGCAGATACCTACGAGCAGTACTTC.

The V and J genes are TRBV29-1 and TRBJ2-1; D remains unclear. From germline, CDR1 is SQVTM and CDR2 ANQGSEA. CDR3 size: 12 residues. The V end was cut by 2 bases, the J end by 6 bases, with 8 bases between. CDR3 region: CSVEWQVNEQFF. DNA for the CDR3: TGCAGCGTTGAATGGCAGGTCAATGAGCAGTTCTTC.

The chain couples TRBV6-2 or TRBV6-3 to TRBJ1-2; 7 bases are shared with TRBD1. Losses at the gene ends were 5 bases for V and 7 bases for J; bases not matched to a gene: 13. CDR1 is MNHEY and CDR2 is SVGEGT in the germline V gene. The CDR3 runs to 15 residues. This CDR3 is CASSRTGLLQSGYTF. Written as DNA, the CDR3 is TGTGCCAGCAGTCGGACAGGCCTTCTTCAGAGTGGCTACACCTTC.

This chain links TRBV6-6 with TRBJ1-2; 7 bases are a match to TRBD1. Per the germline V gene, CDR1 is MNHNY and CDR2 is SVGAGI (reference sequence). The CDR3 extends over 16 amino acids. The V gene end was trimmed by 5 bases and the J gene end by 6 bases; junction bases not matched to a gene: 15. CDR3 sequence (DNA): TGTGCCAGCAGTCGACAGGGTCCGGGTGGTATGGATGGCTACACCTTC. This sequence encodes CASSRQGPGGMDGYTF.

The rearrangement joins TRBV5-6 to TRBJ2-7; D remains unclear. The CDR3 is 13 residues long. Trimming cost V 4 bases and J 0 bases, with 8 bases left between them. CDR1 is SGHDT, CDR2 YYEEEE, per germline. Here the CDR3 DNA reads TGTGCCAGCAGCCCCCCCCGCTCCTACGAGCAGTACTTC. It yields the protein CASSPPRSYEQYF.

The chain combines TRBV28 with TRBJ1-5; maybe TRBD1 (5 bases). CDR1 is MDHEN and CDR2 is SYDVKM in the germline V gene. Trimming removed 1 base at V and 5 bases at J, with 9 bases between. The CDR3 covers 14 residues. The CDR3 region has the DNA TGTGCCAGCAGTTTATTAACAGGAGATCAGCCCCAGCATTTT. It translates to CASSLLTGDQPQHF.

This sequence joins TRBV6-2 or TRBV6-3 and TRBJ1-3; 7 bases map to TRBD1. The CDR3 sequence is 15 residues long. Germline lookup yields CDR1 MNHEY and CDR2 SVGEGT. The trim removed 4 bases at V and 1 base at J, leaving 4 bases unmatched. The CDR3 spells CASSSTGLSGNTIYF. The CDR3 DNA is TGTGCCAGCAGTTCGACAGGGCTTTCTGGAAACACCATATATTTT.

This rearrangement joins TRBV5-1 to TRBJ2-3; a weak D match, TRBD2 (5 bases). The CDR3 spans 15 residues. V dropped 1 base and J dropped 5 bases, with 14 bases sitting between them. The germline V gene encodes CDR1 SGHRS and CDR2 YFSETQ. The CDR3 sequence: CASSLSQRRLDTQYF. The CDR3 DNA follows: TGCGCCAGCAGCTTGTCCCAGCGGAGACTAGATACGCAGTATTTT.

The chain has TRBV27 and TRBJ2-3; 10 bases agree with TRBD2. Germline CDR1 and CDR2: MNHEY and SMNVEV (reference sequence). J was trimmed by 3 bases and V by 0 bases; bases with no gene match: 9. CDR3 length: 18 residues. The CDR3 DNA reads as TGTGCCAGCAGTTTATCACTAGATCTAGCGGGAGTTACAGATACGCAGTATTTT. Protein sequence: CASSLSLDLAGVTDTQYF.

This clone has a single count. The chain carries TRBV5-8 and TRBJ2-2; TRBD2 might be the D (5 bases). V lost 0 bases to trimming and J lost 2 bases, with 14 bases between them. Germline loops: CDR1 SGHTS, CDR2 YDEGEE. The CDR3 is made up of 17 amino acids. The CDR3 DNA follows: TGTGCCAGCAGCTTGGTCTTCGGGGTAGGAAACACCGGGGAGCTGTTTTTT. Amino acids: CASSLVFGVGNTGELFF. Together with reference TRBV5-8 and TRBJ2-2, the CDR3 gives the full variable domain: EAGVTQSPTHLIKTRGQQATLRCSPISGHTSVYWYQQALGLGLQFLLWYDEGEERNRGNFPPRFSGRQFPNYSSELNVNALELEDSALYLCASSLVFGVGNTGELFFGEGSRLTVL.

The chain carries TRBV2 and TRBJ2-1; tentatively, D is TRBD2 (7 bases). The germline V gene encodes CDR1 SNHLY and CDR2 FYNNEI. With 5 bases removed from V and 10 bases from J, the gap between germline ends came to 12 bases. This CDR3 is 12 amino acids long. This CDR3 reads CASSRGGREQFF. The CDR3 region has the DNA TGTGCCAGCAGTAGGGGGGGCAGGGAGCAGTTCTTC.

This rearrangement joins TRBV7-7 to TRBJ2-5, with D uncertain. This CDR3 is built from 14 residues. The germline V gene encodes CDR1 SSHAT and CDR2 FNYEAQ (reference sequence). Trimming left V 1 base short and J 5 bases short, with 11 bases between. DNA for the CDR3: TGTGCCAGCAGCTTAGACGGGTTCGGGGAGACCCAGTACTTC. It specifies CASSLDGFGETQYF.

The V and J genes are TRBV5-4 and TRBJ2-5, with TRBD1 matching 11 bases. Germline assignment: CDR1 SGHNT and CDR2 YYREEE (reference sequence). V lost 4 bases and J lost 5; bases outside the gene matches: 7. This CDR3 region has 15 residues. For the CDR3, the DNA is TGTGCCAGCAGCATCGGGACAGGGGGGTTGGAGACCCAGTACTTC. This codes for CASSIGTGGLETQYF.

The chain links TRBV25-1 to TRBJ2-2, with D possibly matching TRBD2 (7 bases). This CDR3 contains 16 residues. Germline V CDR1 and CDR2: MGHDK, SYGVNS. V was trimmed by 1 base and J by 6 bases, leaving 15 bases between them. The CDR3 loop reads CASSELGGGPPGELFF. The DNA of the CDR3 is TGTGCCAGCAGTGAATTAGGGGGAGGGCCCCCCGGGGAGCTGTTTTTT.

The chain carries TRBV19 and TRBJ1-4; 9 nucleotides match TRBD1. V gave up 9 bases and J gave up 10 bases; unmatched junction bases: 9. The CDR3 contains 13 residues. The germline V gene has CDR1 LNHDA and CDR2 SQIVND (reference sequence). CDR3 loop: CASQDRGGGKLFF. The CDR3, as DNA: TGTGCCAGCCAGGACAGGGGCGGTGGAAAACTGTTTTTT.